This T cell receptor beta chain came from a study of blood T cells in healthy people across ages. Extracted total RNA amounted to at least 5.5 micrograms for each sample. The authors ran a second PCR of roughly 6 to 12 cycles using a sample-barcoded 5' primer and a J-beta primer mix. TCRdb re-called the 5' RACE reads with MiXCR, one entry per CDR3 protein. The sample consists of roughly 1.5 million distinct CDR3 sequences, 35% to 45% of them appearing once. For this clonotype: Given a much more abundant clone one base away, this may be a read error.

CDR3 size: 14 residues. CDR1 and CDR2 (germline): MGHDK, SYGVNS. V gene TRBV25-1 combines with J gene TRBJ2-4, with 9 bases matching TRBD1. The closer fit of TRBJ2-7 to the DNA end suggests the J call may be wrong. Sequencing was done on a sample of blood. The origin of this receptor is a woman aged 18-29 years in good health. The CDR3 loop reads CAGSIGTGKHEQYF. The CDR3 bases are TGTGCCGGCAGTATCGGGACAGGGAAACACGAGCAGTACTTC.